This paragraph reports one T cell receptor (beta chain). Its antigen remains unidentified. The source of the sample is a study of lymphopenia after photon versus proton radiotherapy. Study outcomes and limitations: Post-nadir diversity loss with photons came from oligoclonal expansion, particularly CD8+ Temra cells.

V was cut by 1 base and J by 0 bases, with 10 bases left in between. This CDR3 spans 16 amino acids. Germline-derived CDR1 and CDR2 are LGHNT and FRNRAP. Produced via immunoSEQ multiplex PCR; TCRdb's table is partial and in-frame only. The sample lists about 45,000 clones, 85% occurring once. The V call is TRBV12-5, the J call TRBJ1-3; perhaps TRBD1 as D (5 bases). The starting material was peripheral blood, obtained from a patient treated with photon-based radiotherapy. This sequence was found in a middle-aged man with gastric cancer. In DNA form, the CDR3 reads TGTGCTAGTGGTTTGGGCCTGGACAACTCTGGAAACACCATATATTTT. Amino acid sequence: CASGLGLDNSGNTIYF.